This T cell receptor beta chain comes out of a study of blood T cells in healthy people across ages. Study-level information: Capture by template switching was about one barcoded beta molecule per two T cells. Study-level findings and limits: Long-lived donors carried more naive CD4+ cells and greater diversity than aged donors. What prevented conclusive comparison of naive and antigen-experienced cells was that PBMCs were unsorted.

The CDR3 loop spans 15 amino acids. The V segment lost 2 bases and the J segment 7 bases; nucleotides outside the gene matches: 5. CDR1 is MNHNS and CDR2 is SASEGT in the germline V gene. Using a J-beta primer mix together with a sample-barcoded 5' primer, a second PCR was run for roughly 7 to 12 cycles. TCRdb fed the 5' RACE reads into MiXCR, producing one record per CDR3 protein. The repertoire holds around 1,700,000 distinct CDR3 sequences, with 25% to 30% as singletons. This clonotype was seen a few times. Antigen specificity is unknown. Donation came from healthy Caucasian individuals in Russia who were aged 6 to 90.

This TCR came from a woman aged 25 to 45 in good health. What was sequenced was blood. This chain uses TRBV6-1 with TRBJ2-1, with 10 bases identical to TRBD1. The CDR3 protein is CASSEPGQGMNEQFF. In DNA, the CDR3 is TGTGCCAGCAGTGAACCGGGACAGGGGATGAATGAGCAGTTCTTC.